A single sample gave rise to the 8 T cell receptor beta chains below, sequenced in a study of blood T cell repertoires in COVID-19. Produced via immunoSEQ multiplex PCR; TCRdb's table is partial and in-frame only. The sample carries roughly 190,000 clones, around nine tenths recorded once. The sequenced sample consisted of peripheral blood. All receptors come from a man between 65 and 85 years old with acute or convalescent COVID-19.

J is TRBJ1-2 and V is TRBV6-4; 9 bases align to TRBD1. The CDR3 covers 15 residues. J lost 4 bases, V lost 5 bases, and 8 bases had no gene match. Germline CDR1 MRHNA, CDR2 SNTAGT. The CDR3 coding sequence is TGTGCCAGCAGTCATCAGGGACAGGGCAGCTATGGCTACACCTTC. Translation gives CASSHQGQGSYGYTF.

The chain is built from TRBV5-1 and TRBJ2-3; a possible D gene is TRBD2 (5 bases). The CDR3 spans 14 residues. Trimming removed 4 bases at V and 8 bases at J, with 17 bases between. The V gene's germline CDR1 is SGHRS and CDR2 YFSETQ. The CDR3 region has the DNA TGCGCCAGCAGCACCCTCCCCGGGGAGATTACGCAGTATTTT. Translation gives CASSTLPGEITQYF.

The chain links TRBV2 to TRBJ1-3; D is unresolved. This CDR3 spans 14 amino acids. The ends were cut back, 2 bases at V and 2 bases at J, with 7 bases in the middle. CDR1 SNHLY and CDR2 FYNNEI come from the germline V gene. CDR3 sequence (DNA): TGTGCCAGCAGTGAAAGTGAGACTGGAAACACCATATATTTT. Encoded protein: CASSESETGNTIYF. The variable domain in full, with the rest retrieved from reference TRBV2 and TRBJ1-3, is EPEVTQTPSHQVTQMGQEVILRCVPISNHLYFYWYRQILGQKVEFLVSFYNNEISEKSEIFDDQFSVERPDGSNFTLKIRSTKLEDSAMYFCASSESETGNTIYFGEGSWLTVV.

The CDR3 here is CASSLSPAGTGSVYEQYF. The CDR3 DNA is TGTGCCAGCAGCTTGTCCCCTGCCGGGACAGGGAGTGTGTACGAGCAGTACTTC. The rearrangement uses TRBV5-5 and TRBJ2-7, with 9 bases aligning to TRBD1. The germline gives CDR1 SGHKS, CDR2 YYEKEE (reference sequence). The CDR3 sequence is 18 residues long. With 1 base clipped from V and 4 bases from J, the junction kept 15 bases outside the gene matches.

V and J are TRBV12-5 and TRBJ1-5; 9 bases map to TRBD1. Trimming at V came to 7 bases and at J to 4 bases, leaving 5 bases not matched to a gene. Germline CDR1 is LGHNT and CDR2 is FRNRAP. This CDR3 spans 14 amino acids. CDR3 protein: CASAEGQGNQPQHF. The CDR3, as DNA: TGTGCTAGTGCCGAGGGACAGGGAAATCAGCCCCAGCATTTT.

This clone has only one observation. The junction departs from the called germline gene at one end, perhaps through a read error. This rearrangement joins TRBV7-8 to TRBJ1-1; 8 bases match TRBD1. CDR1 and CDR2 (germline): SGHVS, FQNEAQ. This CDR3 contains 12 residues. The CDR3 reads CASSLGMGTGLF. Here the CDR3 DNA reads TGTGCCAGCAGCTTAGGTATGGGGACAGGCCTTTTC.

This sequence joins TRBV7-3 and TRBJ2-2, with TRBD1 matching over 9 bases. This CDR3 is built from 19 residues. The V gene end was trimmed by 6 bases and the J gene end by 2 bases; junction bases not matched to a gene: 16. In germline, CDR1 is SGHTA, CDR2 FQGTGA. CDR3 sequence (DNA): TGTGCCAGCAGTTACACCTGGGACAGGGAGGGAAGAAACACCGGGGAGCTGTTTTTT. Its protein product is CASSYTWDREGRNTGELFF.

The chain has TRBV5-1 and TRBJ2-7; 7 nucleotides align to TRBD2. Per germline, CDR1 SGHRS and CDR2 YFSETQ. The CDR3 has 14 residues. Trimming cost V 5 bases and J 4 bases; bases outside gene matches: 9. The CDR3 sequence is CASRYASGIYEQYF. In nucleotides, the CDR3 is TGCGCCAGCAGATATGCTAGCGGCATTTACGAGCAGTACTTC.